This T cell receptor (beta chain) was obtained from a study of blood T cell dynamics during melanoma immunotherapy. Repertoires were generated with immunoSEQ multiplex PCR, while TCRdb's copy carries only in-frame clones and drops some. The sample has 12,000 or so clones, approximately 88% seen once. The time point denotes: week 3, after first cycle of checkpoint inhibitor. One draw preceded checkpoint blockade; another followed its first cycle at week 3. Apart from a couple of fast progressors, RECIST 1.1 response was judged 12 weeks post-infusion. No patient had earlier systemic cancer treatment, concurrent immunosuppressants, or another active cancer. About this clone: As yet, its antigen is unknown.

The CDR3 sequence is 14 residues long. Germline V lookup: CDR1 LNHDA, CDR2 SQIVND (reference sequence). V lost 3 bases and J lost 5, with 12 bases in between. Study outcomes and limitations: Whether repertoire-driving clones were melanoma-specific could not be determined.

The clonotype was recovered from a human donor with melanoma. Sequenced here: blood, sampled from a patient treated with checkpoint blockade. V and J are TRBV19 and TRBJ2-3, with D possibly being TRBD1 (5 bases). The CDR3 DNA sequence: TGTGCCAGTAGTATCGGTGACAGTGAAGATACGCAGTATTTT. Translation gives CASSIGDSEDTQYF.